The 10 T cell receptor beta chains reported below all come from one sample, sequenced in a study of immune characterization of retroperitoneal liposarcoma. Each CDR3 protein gets one entry after TCRdb re-called the PCR reads with MiXCR. Of thousands of distinct CDR3 sequences listed, over 40% were seen once; the top ten hold 14% to 15%. What was sequenced was tumor tissue. The source of these receptors is a male donor with retroperitoneal liposarcoma.

This sequence joins TRBV6-1 and TRBJ2-5; 7 positions agree with TRBD2. In germline, CDR1 is MNHNS, CDR2 SASEGT. The CDR3 has 14 residues. The J segment lost 11 bases and the V segment lost 7 bases, leaving 16 bases of the junction unmatched. In DNA, the CDR3 is TGTGCCAGCATTCCGGGGGGTGCGGTCAATGAGCAGTACTTC. It is translated as CASIPGGAVNEQYF.

This chain's CDR3 is CASSQEMKTYEQYF. The CDR3 DNA follows: TGCGCCAGCAGCCAGGAGATGAAAACCTACGAGCAGTACTTC. V usage is TRBV4-1 and J usage is TRBJ2-7; no clear D. V was clipped by 3 bases and J by 2 bases, with 11 bases between them. The CDR3 is made up of 14 amino acids. Germline V gene data show CDR1 as MGHRA and CDR2 as YSYEKL.

This clonotype has a handful of counts. The chain carries TRBV12-3 or TRBV12-4 and TRBJ2-5; D not resolved. The assigned J gene may be wrong: the sequence end matches TRBJ2-7 better. The length of the CDR3 is 14 residues. The CDR3 is CASSLAGGPYEQYF. CDR3 DNA sequence: TGTGCCAGCAGTTTAGCGGGTGGCCCCTACGAGCAGTACTTC.

This clonotype ranks as medium-sized. J is TRBJ2-4 and V is TRBV12-3 or TRBV12-4; 7 bases align to TRBD2. This CDR3 is 15 amino acids long. The junction had 2 bases not matched to a gene; V was cut back by 2 bases and J by 1 base. CDR3 sequence: CASSLSGGAKNIQYF. CDR3 sequence (DNA): TGTGCCAGCAGTTTATCCGGGGGGGCCAAAAACATTCAGTACTTC.

In its sample, this clonotype ranks as large. This chain joins TRBV6-1 and TRBJ2-1; 9 positions match TRBD1. The CDR3 covers 15 residues. V lost 6 bases to trimming and J lost 3 bases; unmatched junction nucleotides: 6. Germline lookup yields CDR1 MNHNS and CDR2 SASEGT. The CDR3 region is CASSPGQGVYNEQFF. In DNA form, the CDR3 reads TGTGCCAGCAGCCCGGGACAGGGAGTCTACAATGAGCAGTTCTTC.

The rearrangement links TRBV6-6 to TRBJ2-3; 8 bases match TRBD2. This CDR3 is built from 15 residues. The germline CDR1 and CDR2 sequences are MNHNY and SVGAGI (reference sequence). V trimming: 2 bases; J trimming: 3 bases; junction bases outside the gene matches: 4. The CDR3 DNA reads TGTGCCAGCAGTTACAGGCTAGCGGGTACAGATACGCAGTATTTT. Amino acids: CASSYRLAGTDTQYF.

This sequence joins TRBV12-3 or TRBV12-4 and TRBJ2-1, with TRBD1 matching 7 bases. The CDR3 contains 13 residues. The V segment lost 3 bases and the J segment 10 bases; nucleotides outside the gene matches: 6. DNA for the CDR3: TGTGCCAGCAGTTTCCGACAGGGAAGCGAGCAGTTCTTC. Encoded protein: CASSFRQGSEQFF.

V is TRBV4-3 and J is TRBJ1-2; 8 nucleotides line up with TRBD1. The CDR3 has 14 amino acids. Losses at the gene ends were 3 bases for V and 3 bases for J; bases not matched to a gene: 3. CDR1 is LGHNA and CDR2 is YSLEER in the germline V gene. CDR3 sequence (DNA): TGCGCCAGCAGCCAGCAGGGGGCAGACTATGGCTACACCTTC. As protein: CASSQQGADYGYTF.

This clonotype has only a few counts. The V gene is TRBV24-1, the J gene TRBJ2-7; possible D gene TRBD2, 5 bases. The CDR3 sequence is 12 residues long. V lost 2 bases and J lost 5, with 6 bases in between. CDR1 is KGHDR and CDR2 is SFDVKD in the germline V gene. DNA of the CDR3: TGTGCCACCAGTGATTCGCGGGACGAGCAGTACTTC. Amino acids: CATSDSRDEQYF.

The DNA of the CDR3 is TGTGCCAGCAGCCCCCGGGACAGGGTTTCAGATACGCAGTATTTT. Translated: CASSPRDRVSDTQYF. The V call is TRBV11-2, the J call TRBJ2-3, with 9 positions matching TRBD1. Trimming took 5 bases from V and 4 from J; bases not matched to a gene: 7. Germline CDR1 and CDR2: SGHAT and FQNNGV. The CDR3 consists of 15 residues.